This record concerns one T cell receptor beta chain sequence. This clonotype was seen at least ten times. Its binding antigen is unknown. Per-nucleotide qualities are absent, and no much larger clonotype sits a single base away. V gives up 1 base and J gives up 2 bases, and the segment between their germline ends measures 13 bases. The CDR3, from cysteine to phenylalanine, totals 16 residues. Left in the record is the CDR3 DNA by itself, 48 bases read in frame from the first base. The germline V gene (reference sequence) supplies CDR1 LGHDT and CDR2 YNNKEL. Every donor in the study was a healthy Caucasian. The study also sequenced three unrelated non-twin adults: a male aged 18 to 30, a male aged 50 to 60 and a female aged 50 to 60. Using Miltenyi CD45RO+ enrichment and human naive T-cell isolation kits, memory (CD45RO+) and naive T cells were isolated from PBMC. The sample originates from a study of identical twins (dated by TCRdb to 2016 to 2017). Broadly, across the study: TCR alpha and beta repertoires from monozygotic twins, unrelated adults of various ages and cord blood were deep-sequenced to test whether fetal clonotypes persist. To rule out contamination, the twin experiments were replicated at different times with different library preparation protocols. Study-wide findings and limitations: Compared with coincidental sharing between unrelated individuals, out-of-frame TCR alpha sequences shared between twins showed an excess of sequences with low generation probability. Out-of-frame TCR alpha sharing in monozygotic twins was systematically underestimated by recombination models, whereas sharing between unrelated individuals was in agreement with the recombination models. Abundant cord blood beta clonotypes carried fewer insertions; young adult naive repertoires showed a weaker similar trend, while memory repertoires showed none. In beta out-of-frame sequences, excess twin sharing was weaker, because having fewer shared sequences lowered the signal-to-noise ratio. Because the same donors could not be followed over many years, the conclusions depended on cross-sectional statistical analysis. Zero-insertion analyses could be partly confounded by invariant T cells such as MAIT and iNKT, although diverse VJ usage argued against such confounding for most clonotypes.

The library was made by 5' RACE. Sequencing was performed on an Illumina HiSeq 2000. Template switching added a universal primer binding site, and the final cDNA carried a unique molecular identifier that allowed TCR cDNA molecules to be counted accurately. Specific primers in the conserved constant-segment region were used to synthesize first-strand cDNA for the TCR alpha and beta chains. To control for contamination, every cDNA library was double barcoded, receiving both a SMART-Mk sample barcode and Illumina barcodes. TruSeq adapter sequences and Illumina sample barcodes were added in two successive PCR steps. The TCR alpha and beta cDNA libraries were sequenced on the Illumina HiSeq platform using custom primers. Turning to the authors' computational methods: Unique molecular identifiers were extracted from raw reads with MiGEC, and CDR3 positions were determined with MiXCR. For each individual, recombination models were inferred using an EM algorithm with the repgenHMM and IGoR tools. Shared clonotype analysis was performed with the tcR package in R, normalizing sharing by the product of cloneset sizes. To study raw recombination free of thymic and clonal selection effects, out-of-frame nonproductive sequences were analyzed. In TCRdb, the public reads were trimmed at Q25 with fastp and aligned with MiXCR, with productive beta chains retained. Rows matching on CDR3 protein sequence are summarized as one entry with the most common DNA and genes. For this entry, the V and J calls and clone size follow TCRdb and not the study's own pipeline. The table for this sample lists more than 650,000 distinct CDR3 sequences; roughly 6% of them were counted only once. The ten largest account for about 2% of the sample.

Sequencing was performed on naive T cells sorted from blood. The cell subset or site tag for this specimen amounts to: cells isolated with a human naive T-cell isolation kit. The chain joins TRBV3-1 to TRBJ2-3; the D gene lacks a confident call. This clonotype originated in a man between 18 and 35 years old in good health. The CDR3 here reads CASSQVLRSDTDTQYF. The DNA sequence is TGTGCCAGCAGCCAAGTGTTGCGGAGCGACACAGATACGCAGTATTTT.